The rows below give T cell receptor beta chains drawn from one sample of a study of T cell responses to AZD1222 COVID-19 vaccine. Assay: immunoSEQ multiplex PCR; the TCRdb copy retains only in-frame clones and omits some. Among about 140,000 clones, about 89% were seen once, and the ten largest hold approximately 4.8%. The specimen was peripheral blood, collected on day 0 of AZD1222 vaccination. The receptors shown here come from an adult in good health. Both conserved end residues are part of each CDR3. A D gene is named only where the DNA matches it firmly. Expanded clones are given a class, and other clones once, few, many or no size at all.

length: 13; D: -; size: -; V: TRBV18; J: TRBJ1-5; CDR3: CASSPTDNSPQHF; DNA: TGTGCCAGCTCACCGACCGACAATTCTCCCCAGCATTTT
length: 17; D: TRBD2; size: -; V: TRBV9; J: TRBJ2-3; CDR3: CASSALGLAGNTDTQYF; DNA: TGTGCCAGCAGCGCTTTGGGACTAGCGGGAAACACAGATACGCAGTATTTT
length: 14; D: TRBD2; size: -; V: TRBV30; J: TRBJ2-7; CDR3: CAWGRTSGMGREYF; DNA: TGTGCCTGGGGTCGGACTAGCGGGATGGGAAGGGAGTACTTC
length: 14; D: -; size: -; V: TRBV27; J: TRBJ1-2; CDR3: CASSLSARSYGYTF; DNA: TGTGCCAGCAGTTTATCGGCCAGAAGCTATGGCTACACCTTC
length: 11; D: -; size: -; V: TRBV12-3/TRBV12-4; J: TRBJ2-7; CDR3: CASSLYDEQYF; DNA: TGTGCCAGCAGTTTATACGACGAGCAGTACTTC
length: 14; D: TRBD2; size: -; V: TRBV6-4; J: TRBJ2-3; CDR3: CASSDLAGADTQYF; DNA: TGTGCCAGCAGTGACCTAGCGGGAGCAGATACGCAGTATTTT
length: 13; D: -; size: -; V: TRBV28; J: TRBJ1-1; CDR3: CASSFGGRTEAFF; DNA: TGTGCCAGCAGTTTCGGGGGGCGTACTGAAGCTTTCTTT
length: 11; D: -; size: -; V: TRBV2; J: TRBJ1-3; CDR3: CATRDGNTIYF; DNA: TGTGCCACCCGAGATGGAAACACCATATATTTT
length: 15; D: TRBD1; size: -; V: TRBV6-5; J: TRBJ2-7; CDR3: CASSYSGQGSYKQYF; DNA: TGTGCCAGCAGTTACTCGGGACAGGGTTCCTACAAGCAGTACTTC
length: 13; D: -; size: -; V: TRBV7-2; J: TRBJ2-4; CDR3: CASSPSLTNIQYF; DNA: TGTGCCAGCAGCCCCAGCCTTACAAACATTCAGTACTTC
length: 13; D: -; size: -; V: TRBV27; J: TRBJ1-2; CDR3: CASSFQGLSGYTF; DNA: TGTGCCAGCAGTTTCCAGGGGCTGAGTGGCTACACCTTC
length: 14; D: -; size: -; V: TRBV5-4; J: TRBJ1-2; CDR3: CASSLNPGPNGYTF; DNA: TGTGCCAGCAGCTTGAATCCCGGACCCAACGGCTACACCTTC
length: 13; D: -; size: -; V: TRBV27; J: TRBJ1-1; CDR3: CASSLFGGTEAFF; DNA: TGTGCCAGCAGTTTATTTGGGGGCACTGAAGCTTTCTTT
length: 13; D: -; size: -; V: TRBV7-9; J: TRBJ1-2; CDR3: CASSTQRGGGYTF; DNA: TGTGCCAGCAGCACACAGCGCGGAGGTGGCTACACCTTC
length: 16; D: TRBD2; size: -; V: TRBV5-1; J: TRBJ2-1; CDR3: CASSWSSGGNYNEQFF; DNA: TGCGCCAGCAGCTGGTCTAGCGGGGGAAACTACAATGAGCAGTTCTTC
length: 13; D: -; size: -; V: TRBV27; J: TRBJ1-5; CDR3: CASSFEIGQPQHF; DNA: TGTGCCAGCAGTTTTGAAATAGGTCAGCCCCAGCATTTT
length: 14; D: TRBD1; size: once; V: TRBV27; J: TRBJ2-7; CDR3: CASSWGQGNYEQYF; DNA: TGTGCCAGCAGTTGGGGACAGGGGAACTACGAGCAGTACTTC
length: 19; D: TRBD2; size: -; V: TRBV13; J: TRBJ2-3; CDR3: CASSFSPSGSVGHTDTQYF; DNA: TGTGCCAGCAGCTTTAGCCCTAGCGGGAGTGTGGGACACACAGATACGCAGTATTTT
length: 16; D: TRBD2; size: -; V: TRBV5-1; J: TRBJ2-1; CDR3: CASSYRIAGGPSEQFF; DNA: TGCGCCAGCAGCTACCGCATAGCGGGAGGGCCCAGTGAGCAGTTCTTC
length: 15; D: -; size: -; V: TRBV5-1; J: TRBJ2-7; CDR3: CASSLIGDSTYEQYF; DNA: TGCGCCAGCAGCTTGATAGGAGATTCTACTTACGAGCAGTACTTC
length: 15; D: TRBD2; size: -; V: TRBV6-5; J: TRBJ2-7; CDR3: CASSYRTSGSGEQYF; DNA: TGTGCCAGCAGTTACCGGACTAGCGGGAGTGGAGAGCAGTACTTC
length: 15; D: TRBD1; size: -; V: TRBV12-5; J: TRBJ2-7; CDR3: CASGGGQGVKGEQYF; DNA: TGTGCTAGTGGTGGCGGACAGGGGGTTAAGGGCGAGCAGTACTTC
length: 12; D: -; size: -; V: TRBV5-1; J: TRBJ2-7; CDR3: CASSLVPYEQYF; DNA: TGCGCCAGCAGCTTGGTCCCGTACGAGCAGTACTTC
length: 14; D: TRBD1; size: few; V: TRBV5-1; J: TRBJ1-2; CDR3: CASSPGGTGSGYTF; DNA: TGCGCCAGCAGCCCCGGAGGGACAGGAAGTGGCTACACCTTC
length: 15; D: TRBD1; size: -; V: TRBV6-5; J: TRBJ2-2; CDR3: CASTVTGGRPGELFF; DNA: TGTGCCAGCACCGTGACAGGGGGCAGACCCGGGGAGCTGTTTTTT
length: 14; D: -; size: -; V: TRBV6-5; J: TRBJ2-2; CDR3: CASRQGEVTGELFF; DNA: TGTGCCAGCAGGCAGGGTGAGGTAACCGGGGAGCTGTTTTTT
length: 11; D: -; size: -; V: TRBV2; J: TRBJ2-1; CDR3: CASSAYNEQFF; DNA: TGTGCCAGCAGTGCTTACAATGAGCAGTTCTTC
length: 16; D: -; size: many; V: TRBV28; J: TRBJ2-7; CDR3: CASSQLGTDRAYEQYF; DNA: TGTGCCAGCAGTCAACTGGGGACTGATCGGGCCTACGAGCAGTACTTC
length: 20; D: -; size: -; V: TRBV2; J: TRBJ2-1; CDR3: CASSEISPGLEPEIDDGQFF; DNA: TGTGCCAGCAGTGAAATAAGTCCGGGACTCGAACCAGAAATAGATGATGGGCAGTTCTTC